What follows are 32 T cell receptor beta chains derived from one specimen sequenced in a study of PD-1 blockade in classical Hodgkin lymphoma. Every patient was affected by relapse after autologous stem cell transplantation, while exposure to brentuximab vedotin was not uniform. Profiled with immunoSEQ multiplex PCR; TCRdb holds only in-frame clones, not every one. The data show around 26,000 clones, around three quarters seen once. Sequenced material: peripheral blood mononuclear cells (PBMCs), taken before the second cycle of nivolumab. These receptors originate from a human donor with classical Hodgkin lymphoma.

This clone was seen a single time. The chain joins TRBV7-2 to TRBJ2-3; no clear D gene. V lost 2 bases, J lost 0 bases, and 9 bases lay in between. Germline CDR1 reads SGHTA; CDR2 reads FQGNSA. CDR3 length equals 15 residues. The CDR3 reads CASSLISLSTDTQYF. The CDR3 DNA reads TGTGCCAGCAGCTTAATTAGTTTGAGCACAGATACGCAGTATTTT.

The CDR3 nucleotides are TGTGCCAGCAGCTTGGCAGGGGGTAATTCACCCCTCCACTTT. Translated, it gives CASSLAGGNSPLHF. The chain joins TRBV5-6 to TRBJ1-6, with 7 bases fitting TRBD1. This CDR3 region has 14 residues. Germline lookup yields CDR1 SGHDT and CDR2 YYEEEE. The V segment lost 0 bases and the J segment 6 bases; nucleotides outside the gene matches: 0.

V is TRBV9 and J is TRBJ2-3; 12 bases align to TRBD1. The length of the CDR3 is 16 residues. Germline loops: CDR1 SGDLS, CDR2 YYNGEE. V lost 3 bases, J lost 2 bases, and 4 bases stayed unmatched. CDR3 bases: TGTGCCAGCAGCGCGCCGGGACAGGGGGCCACAGATACGCAGTATTTT. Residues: CASSAPGQGATDTQYF. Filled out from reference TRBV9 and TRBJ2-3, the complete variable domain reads DSGVTQTPKHLITATGQRVTLRCSPRSGDLSVYWYQQSLDQGLQFLIQYYNGEERAKGNILERFSAQQFPDLHSELNLSSLELGDSALYFCASSAPGQGATDTQYFGPGTRLTVL.

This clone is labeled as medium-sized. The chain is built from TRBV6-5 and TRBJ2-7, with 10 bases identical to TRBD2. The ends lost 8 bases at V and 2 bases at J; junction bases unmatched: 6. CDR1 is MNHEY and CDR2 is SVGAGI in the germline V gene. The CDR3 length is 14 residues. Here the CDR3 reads CASGIAGGTYEQYF. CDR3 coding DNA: TGTGCCAGCGGAATAGCGGGAGGCACCTACGAGCAGTACTTC.

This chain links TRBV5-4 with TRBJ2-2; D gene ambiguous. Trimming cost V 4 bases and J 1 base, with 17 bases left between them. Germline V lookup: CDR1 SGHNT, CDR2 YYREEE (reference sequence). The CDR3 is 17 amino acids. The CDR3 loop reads CASSPEPPPMNTGELFF. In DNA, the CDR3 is TGTGCCAGCAGCCCGGAGCCTCCACCTATGAACACCGGGGAGCTGTTTTTT.

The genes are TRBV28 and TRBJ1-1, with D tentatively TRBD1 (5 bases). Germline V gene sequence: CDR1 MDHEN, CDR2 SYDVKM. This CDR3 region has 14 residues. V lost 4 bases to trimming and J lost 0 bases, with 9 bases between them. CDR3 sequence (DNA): TGTGCCAGCAGTTCTGGGGGGTTGAACACTGAAGCTTTCTTT. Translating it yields CASSSGGLNTEAFF.

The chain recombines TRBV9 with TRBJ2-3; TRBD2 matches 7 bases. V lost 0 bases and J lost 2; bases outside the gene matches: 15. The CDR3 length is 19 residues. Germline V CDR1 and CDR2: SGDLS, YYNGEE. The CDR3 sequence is CASSVAGRSLAEVTDTQYF. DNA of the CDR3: TGTGCCAGCAGCGTAGCTGGGAGGTCGCTAGCGGAGGTCACAGATACGCAGTATTTT.

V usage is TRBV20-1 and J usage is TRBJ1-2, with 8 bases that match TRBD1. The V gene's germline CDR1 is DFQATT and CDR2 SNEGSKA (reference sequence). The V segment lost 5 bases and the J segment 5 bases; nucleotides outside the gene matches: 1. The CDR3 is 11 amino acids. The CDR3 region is CSAGQGYGYTF. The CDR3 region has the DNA TGCAGTGCTGGACAGGGTTATGGCTACACCTTC.

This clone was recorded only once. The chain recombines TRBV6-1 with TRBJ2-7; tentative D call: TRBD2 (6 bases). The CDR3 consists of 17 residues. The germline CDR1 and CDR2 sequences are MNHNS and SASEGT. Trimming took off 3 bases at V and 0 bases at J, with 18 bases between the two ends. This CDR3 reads CASSDRSGSEVSYEQYF. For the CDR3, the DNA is TGTGCCAGCAGTGACCGTAGCGGTTCCGAAGTCTCCTACGAGCAGTACTTC.

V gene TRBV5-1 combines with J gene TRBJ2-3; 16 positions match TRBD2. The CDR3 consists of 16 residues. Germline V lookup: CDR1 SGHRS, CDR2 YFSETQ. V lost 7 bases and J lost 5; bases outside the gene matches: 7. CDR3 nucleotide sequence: TGCGCCAGCCGGGGACTAGCGGGAGGGCCAGGAGATACGCAGTATTTT. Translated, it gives CASRGLAGGPGDTQYF.

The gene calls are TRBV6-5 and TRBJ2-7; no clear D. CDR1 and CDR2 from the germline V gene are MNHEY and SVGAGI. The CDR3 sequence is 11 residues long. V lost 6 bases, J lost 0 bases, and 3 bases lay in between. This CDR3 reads CASRISYEQYF. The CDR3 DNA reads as TGTGCCAGCAGGATCTCCTACGAGCAGTACTTC.

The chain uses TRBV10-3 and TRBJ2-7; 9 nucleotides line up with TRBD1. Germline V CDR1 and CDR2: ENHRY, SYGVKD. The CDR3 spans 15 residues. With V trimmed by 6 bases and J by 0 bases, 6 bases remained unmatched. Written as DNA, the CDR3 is TGTGCCATCAGGCGGGGACAGGGTGACTCCTACGAGCAGTACTTC. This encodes CAIRRGQGDSYEQYF.

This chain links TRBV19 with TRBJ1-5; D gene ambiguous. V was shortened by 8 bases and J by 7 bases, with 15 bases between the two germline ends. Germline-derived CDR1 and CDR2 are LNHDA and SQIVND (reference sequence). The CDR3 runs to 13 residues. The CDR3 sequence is CASSTPLRQPQHF. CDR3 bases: TGTGCCAGTTCAACCCCCTTACGGCAGCCCCAGCATTTT.

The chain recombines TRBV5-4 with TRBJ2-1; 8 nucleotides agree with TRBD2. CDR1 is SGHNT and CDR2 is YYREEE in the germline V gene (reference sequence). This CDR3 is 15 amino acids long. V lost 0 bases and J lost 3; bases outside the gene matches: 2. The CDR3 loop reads CASSLGGGNYNEQFF. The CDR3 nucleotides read TGTGCCAGCAGCTTGGGCGGGGGGAACTACAATGAGCAGTTCTTC.

The CDR3 region is CASSPRTVNTEAFF. The DNA for the CDR3 is TGTGCCAGCTCACCCCGGACAGTCAACACTGAAGCTTTCTTT. The chain carries TRBV18 and TRBJ1-1; TRBD1 might be the D (6 bases). V lost 3 bases and J lost 2, with 10 bases in between. The CDR3 has 14 amino acids. CDR1 is KGHSH and CDR2 is LQKENI in the germline V gene.

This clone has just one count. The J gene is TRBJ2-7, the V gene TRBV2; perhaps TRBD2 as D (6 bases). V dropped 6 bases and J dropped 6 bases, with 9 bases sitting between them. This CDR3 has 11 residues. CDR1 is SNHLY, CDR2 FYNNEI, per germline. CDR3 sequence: CASRRDSEQYF. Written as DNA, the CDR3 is TGTGCCAGCAGGAGGGACTCCGAGCAGTACTTC.

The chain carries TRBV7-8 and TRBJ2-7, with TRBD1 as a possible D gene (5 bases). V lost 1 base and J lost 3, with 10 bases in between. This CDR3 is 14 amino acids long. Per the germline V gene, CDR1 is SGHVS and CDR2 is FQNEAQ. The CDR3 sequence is CASSLVRVGYEQYF. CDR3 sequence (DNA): TGTGCCAGCAGCTTAGTCAGGGTCGGCTACGAGCAGTACTTC. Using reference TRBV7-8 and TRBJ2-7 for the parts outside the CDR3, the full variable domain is GAGVSQSPRYKVAKRGQDVALRCDPISGHVSLFWYQQALGQGPEFLTYFQNEAQLDKSGLPSDRFFAERPEGSVSTLKIQRTQQEDSAVYLCASSLVRVGYEQYFGPGTRLTVT.

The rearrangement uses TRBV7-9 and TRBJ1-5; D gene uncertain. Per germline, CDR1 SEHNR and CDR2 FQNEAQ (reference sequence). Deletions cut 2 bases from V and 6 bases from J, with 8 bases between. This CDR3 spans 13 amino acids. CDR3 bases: TGTGCCAGCAGCTTAAGCCGCGGTCAGCCCCAGCATTTT. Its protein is CASSLSRGQPQHF.

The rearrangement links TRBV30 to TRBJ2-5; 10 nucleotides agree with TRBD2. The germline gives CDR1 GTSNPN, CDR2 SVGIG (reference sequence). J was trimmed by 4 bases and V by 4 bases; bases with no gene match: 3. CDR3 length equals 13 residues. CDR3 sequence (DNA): TGTGCCTGGATGGGGACTAGCGCAGAGACCCAGTACTTC. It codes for CAWMGTSAETQYF.

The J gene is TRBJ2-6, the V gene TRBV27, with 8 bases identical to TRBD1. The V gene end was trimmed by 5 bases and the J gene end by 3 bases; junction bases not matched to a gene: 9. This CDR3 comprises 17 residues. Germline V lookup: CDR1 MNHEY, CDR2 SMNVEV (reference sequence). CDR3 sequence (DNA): TGTGCCAGCAGTCTCCGCCCAGGGGGCGGTGGGGCCAACGTCCTGACTTTC. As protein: CASSLRPGGGGANVLTF.

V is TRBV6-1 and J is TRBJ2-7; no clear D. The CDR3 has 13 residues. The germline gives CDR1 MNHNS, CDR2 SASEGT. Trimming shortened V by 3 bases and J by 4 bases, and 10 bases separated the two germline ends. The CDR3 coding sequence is TGTGCCAGCAGTGATAATCTTGGTTACGAGCAGTACTTC. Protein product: CASSDNLGYEQYF.

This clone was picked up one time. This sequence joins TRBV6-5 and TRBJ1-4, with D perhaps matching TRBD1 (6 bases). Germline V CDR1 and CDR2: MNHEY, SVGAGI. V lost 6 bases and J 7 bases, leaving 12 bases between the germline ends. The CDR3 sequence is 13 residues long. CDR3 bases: TGTGCCAGCAGACAGGGACTGACTGAAAAACTGTTTTTT. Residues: CASRQGLTEKLFF.

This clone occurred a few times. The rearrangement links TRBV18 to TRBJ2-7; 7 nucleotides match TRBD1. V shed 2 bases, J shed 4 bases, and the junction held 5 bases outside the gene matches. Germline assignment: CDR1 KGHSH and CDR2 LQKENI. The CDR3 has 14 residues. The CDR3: CASSPTTGSYEQYF. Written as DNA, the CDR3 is TGTGCCAGCTCACCAACGACAGGGTCGTACGAGCAGTACTTC.

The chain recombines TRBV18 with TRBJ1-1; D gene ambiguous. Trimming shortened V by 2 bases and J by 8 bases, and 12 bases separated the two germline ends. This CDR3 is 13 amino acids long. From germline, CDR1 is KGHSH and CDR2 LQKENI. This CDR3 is CASSPITAMEAFF. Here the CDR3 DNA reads TGTGCCAGCTCACCAATAACAGCCATGGAAGCTTTCTTT.

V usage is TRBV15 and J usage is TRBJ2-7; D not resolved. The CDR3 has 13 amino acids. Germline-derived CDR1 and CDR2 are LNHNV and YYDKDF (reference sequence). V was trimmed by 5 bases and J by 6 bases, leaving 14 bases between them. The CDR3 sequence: CATSPRTALEQYF. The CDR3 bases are TGTGCCACCAGCCCCCGGACCGCTCTCGAGCAGTACTTC.

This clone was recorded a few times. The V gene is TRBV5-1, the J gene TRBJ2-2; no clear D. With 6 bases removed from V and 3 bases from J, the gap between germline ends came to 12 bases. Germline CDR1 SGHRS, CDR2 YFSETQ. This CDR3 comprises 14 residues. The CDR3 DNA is TGCGCCAGCAATTCTCTCGGTTACACCGGGGAGCTGTTTTTT. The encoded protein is CASNSLGYTGELFF.

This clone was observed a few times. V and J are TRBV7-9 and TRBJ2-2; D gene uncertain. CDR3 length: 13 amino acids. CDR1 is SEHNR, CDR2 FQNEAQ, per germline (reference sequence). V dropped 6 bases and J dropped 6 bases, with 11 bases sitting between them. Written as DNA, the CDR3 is TGTGCCAGCAGAATGGGTACGGCCGGGGAGCTGTTTTTT. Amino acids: CASRMGTAGELFF.

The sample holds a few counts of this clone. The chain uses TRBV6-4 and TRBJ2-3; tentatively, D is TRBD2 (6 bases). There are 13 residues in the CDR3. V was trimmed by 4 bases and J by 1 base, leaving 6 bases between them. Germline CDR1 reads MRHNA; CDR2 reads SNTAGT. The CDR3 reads CASSASGTDTQYF. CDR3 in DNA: TGTGCCAGCAGTGCTAGCGGCACAGATACGCAGTATTTT.

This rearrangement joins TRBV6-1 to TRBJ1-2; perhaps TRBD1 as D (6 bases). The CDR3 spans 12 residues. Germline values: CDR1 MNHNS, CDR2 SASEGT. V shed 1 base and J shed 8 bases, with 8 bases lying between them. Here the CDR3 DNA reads TGTGCCAGCAGTGAAGATGGGGGCGGCTACACCTTC. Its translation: CASSEDGGGYTF.

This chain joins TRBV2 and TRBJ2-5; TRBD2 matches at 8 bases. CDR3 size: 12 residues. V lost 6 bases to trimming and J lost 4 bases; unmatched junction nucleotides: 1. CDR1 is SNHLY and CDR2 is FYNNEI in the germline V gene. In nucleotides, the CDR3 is TGTGCCAGCAGGCGGGAGGCAGAGACCCAGTACTTC. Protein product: CASRREAETQYF.

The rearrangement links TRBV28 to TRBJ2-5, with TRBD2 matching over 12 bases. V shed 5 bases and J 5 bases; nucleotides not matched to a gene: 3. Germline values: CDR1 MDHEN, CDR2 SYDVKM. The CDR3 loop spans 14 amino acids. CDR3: CASSELAGGETQYF. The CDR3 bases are TGTGCCAGCAGTGAGCTAGCGGGAGGGGAGACCCAGTACTTC.

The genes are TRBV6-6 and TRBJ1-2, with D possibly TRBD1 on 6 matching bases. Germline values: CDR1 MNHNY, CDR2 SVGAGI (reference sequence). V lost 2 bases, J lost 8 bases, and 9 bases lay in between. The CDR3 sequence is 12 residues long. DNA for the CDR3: TGTGCCAGCAGTTACAGGGGGGAGGGCTACACCTTC. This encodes CASSYRGEGYTF.